This TCR beta chain stems from a study of blood T cell repertoires in COVID-19. Study-level information: Acute-phase and convalescent COVID-19 samples originated in the United States, Italy and Spain.

The data were produced by immunoSEQ multiplex PCR, yet TCRdb's version contains in-frame clones alone and is incomplete. Among approximately 180,000 clones listed, 70% to 90% were seen once. In its sample, this clone was seen once. Germline CDR1 and CDR2: SGHNT and YENEEA. CDR3 length: 16 amino acids. V was pared by 4 bases and J by 7 bases, with 20 bases between. This sequence originates from a human donor with active or convalescent COVID-19. The donor label of this sample is uncertain. Input material: peripheral blood. The V gene is TRBV11-3, the J gene TRBJ2-1; D is perhaps TRBD2 (5 bases). CDR3 protein: CASSYGRRGSRNEQFF. The CDR3 DNA reads TGTGCCAGCAGCTATGGGCGACGTGGGAGTCGAAATGAGCAGTTCTTC.